This TCR beta chain was observed in a study of OX40 agonist ivuxolimab in advanced cancers. Study outcomes and limitations: CD4+ and CD8+ blood T cells expanded clonally by week 6 at 0.1 to 3.0 mg/kg.

As for this clone: Its antigen remains unknown. The junction and the germline gene differ at one end; a read error may be behind it.

Collection of blood occurred at baseline, at cycle 4 day 1, and at cycle 7 day 1. Germline V gene sequence: CDR1 SGHDT, CDR2 YYEEEE. The length of the CDR3 is 14 residues. This table comes from immunoSEQ multiplex PCR, and its TCRdb copy is limited to in-frame clones, with some not included. The sample yields tens of thousands of clones, roughly nine tenths seen once. The source was CD4+ or CD8+ T cells sorted from blood, collected in a trial of the OX40 agonist ivuxolimab. This clonotype originated in an adult with an advanced solid tumor such as melanoma, head and neck, liver or kidney cancer. The chain employs TRBV5-6 and TRBJ1-2; no clear D. This chain's CDR3 is CASSHSTGNHGYTF. The CDR3 DNA is TGTGCCAGCAGCCATTCGACCGGTAACCATGGCTACACCTTC. Full variable domain (remainder filled in from reference TRBV5-6 and TRBJ1-2): DAGVTQSPTHLIKTRGQQVTLRCSPKSGHDTVSWYQQALGQGPQFIFQYYEEEERQRGNFPDRFSGHQFPNYSSELNVNALLLGDSALYLCASSHSTGNHGYTFGSGTRLTVV.